This T cell receptor (beta chain) was sequenced in a study of T-cell reconstitution after alpha-beta-depleted transplantation in children. Overall study results and limits: Reported findings indicate that, about two months after transplant, alpha-beta T cells came from several hundred expanded clones, which were derived from non-depleted graft cells.

Trimming left V 3 bases short and J 3 bases short, with 12 bases between. This CDR3 is built from 15 residues. Unique molecular identifiers tagged the TCRbeta library. TCRdb reanalysed the PCR reads using MiXCR and keeps one entry per CDR3 protein. The table has approximately 230,000 distinct CDR3 sequences, 20% to 30% seen once. Many counts were recorded for this clonotype. No antigen is known for it. This TCR came from a female patient aged 2-15 years who had a stem cell transplant for congenital amegakaryocytic thrombocytopenia, so the T cells may come from the graft donor. The sample was PBMCs, mostly from graft donor cells, taken 360 days after TCRalphabeta/CD19-depleted stem cell transplant. This rearrangement joins TRBV12-3 or TRBV12-4 to TRBJ2-4; D call uncertain. Here the CDR3 reads CASSFVGSRKNIQYF. The CDR3 DNA follows: TGTGCCAGCAGTTTCGTAGGGTCCCGCAAAAACATTCAGTACTTC.